This TCR beta chain was sequenced for a study of the immune and genomic landscape of osteosarcoma (dated by TCRdb to the early 2020s). For context, the study as a whole: A total of under 50 pediatric and adult patients with high-grade osteosarcoma made up the overall cohort, and the median age at diagnosis was about 27 years (range roughly 5-90). The cohort was enriched for poor-risk disease, as unfavorable pathologic response to standard therapy was shown in about 73% of the cohort and 67% of the cohort were deceased. A few patients contributed two samples from the same tumor site. An explanation for the limited clinical activity of immune checkpoint inhibitors in osteosarcoma was sought in the study. Osteosarcoma specimens were profiled with whole genome, RNA and T-cell receptor sequencing plus immunohistochemistry and reverse phase protein arrays so that immunogenic potential could be defined. The osteosarcoma immunogenomic landscape was characterized by integrating TCR sequencing results with transcriptome, protein array and immunostaining data. In the overall cohort, 60% of patients were male, and localized disease at diagnosis was presented by 77% of patients.

TCR beta chain CDR3 regions were immunosequenced using the ImmunoSEQ Assay (Adaptive Biotechnologies). As for the original processing: TCRB rearrangements, read counts, read proportions and gene usage were exported through the ImmunoSEQ Analyzer platform. Using productive rearrangements, T-cell clonality was calculated as 1 minus Pielou's evenness. In the clonal space homeostasis analysis, clonotypes were sorted into rare, small, medium, large or hyperexpanded (0.01 to 1 of the repertoire) bins. TCR productive clonality was compared across immune clusters C1, C2 and C3 using the Wilcoxon rank sum test. TCRdb limited this immuneACCESS table to in-frame rearrangements with V and J called. A share of clones is missing; checked studies link under half to unresolved V genes, and the rest is unexplained. Clonal size and the V and J genes are those of that table, whereas D and trimming came from the DNA. Recorded for this sample are 1,500 to 2,000 clones; under 75% of them occurred a single time. Of the sample, roughly 18% is held by the ten largest clones.

Post-treatment primary, local recurrence and metastasis tumors from poor-prognosis patients were used as specimens. Metastasis specimens were frozen resected lung metastases of osteosarcoma. Points on this clone: Its target antigen remains unknown. No much larger clone exists at a distance of one base, and base qualities are not known.

The study at large found these results: Sample size was not determined by any statistical method, because osteosarcoma is rare and every possible sample was collected. Overall, productive TCR clonality was low, with a mean of 0.09 and a maximum of 0.3, which suggests limited clonal expansion of T cells. Higher TCR productive clonality was observed in the immune-hot C3 cluster than in the cold C1 cluster, although TCR productive clonality remained low overall. The clonality benchmarks were taken from external normal skin and healthy peripheral blood data instead of from matched normal tissue. In five cases a single hyperexpanded clone dominated the repertoire, and each of those five cases had fewer than 100 T-cell clonotypes. Along with the frozen tumor specimens, matched blood was collected from just a couple of patients.

CDR1 and CDR2, per the germline V gene, are LGHNA and YSLEER. V was cut back by 0 bases and J by 4 bases, leaving a gap of 9 bases between them. CDR3 length: 14 amino acids, cysteine to phenylalanine. The entry retains the CDR3 DNA only, 42 bases that are in frame from base 1. This chain is built from TRBV4-3 and TRBJ2-5; there is no confident call for the D gene. This sequence originates from a boy between 10 and 17 years old with osteosarcoma. The age is the age at diagnosis. Sequencing was performed on metastatic tumor tissue from the lung. In light of the paper, this sample's cell subset or site label describes: lung metastasis of osteosarcoma. The nucleotides read TGCGCCAGCAGCCAAGAGTGGCCGTTAGAGACCCAGTACTTC. It translates to CASSQEWPLETQYF.